The 23 T cell receptor beta chains in this list originate from one sample, sequenced in a study of cytomegalovirus exposure and HLA in healthy donors. PCR primers comprised 60 Vbeta and 13 Jbeta primers. Profiling relied on immunoSEQ multiplex PCR, and the TCRdb table lists in-frame clones only, not all of them. The table records approximately 180,000 clones, over 70% of them present only once. The specimen was PBMCs. The receptor set was obtained from a woman aged 30 to 39 in good health and CMV-seronegative.

V usage is TRBV7-8 and J usage is TRBJ1-4; TRBD1 aligns across 12 bases. The CDR3 has 17 amino acids. V gave up 5 bases and J gave up 6 bases; unmatched junction bases: 10. The germline V gene has CDR1 SGHVS and CDR2 FQNEAQ. DNA for the CDR3: TGTGCCAGCAGCCTAACCGGGACAGGGGGCGTGTATGAAAAACTGTTTTTT. Its translation: CASSLTGTGGVYEKLFF. The full variable domain, its missing parts supplied by reference TRBV7-8 and TRBJ1-4, is GAGVSQSPRYKVAKRGQDVALRCDPISGHVSLFWYQQALGQGPEFLTYFQNEAQLDKSGLPSDRFFAERPEGSVSTLKIQRTQQEDSAVYLCASSLTGTGGVYEKLFFGSGTQLSVL.

The chain uses TRBV2 and TRBJ2-3; TRBD1 might be the D (5 bases). This CDR3 spans 14 amino acids. Per germline, CDR1 SNHLY and CDR2 FYNNEI. V shed 6 bases and J shed 2 bases, with 12 bases lying between them. The CDR3 reads CASRWTSATDTQYF. CDR3 bases: TGTGCCAGCAGGTGGACATCTGCCACAGATACGCAGTATTTT.

The gene calls are TRBV5-1 and TRBJ2-7, with 7 bases fitting TRBD1. Germline loops: CDR1 SGHRS, CDR2 YFSETQ. This CDR3 contains 17 residues. The V gene end was trimmed by 5 bases and the J gene end by 3 bases; junction bases not matched to a gene: 17. In DNA form, the CDR3 reads TGCGCCAGCAGACCTGACAGGGTGAATCCCCGAAGCTACGAGCAGTACTTC. It is translated as CASRPDRVNPRSYEQYF.

This chain's CDR3 is CASSLAQGSGEAFF. CDR3 nucleotides: TGTGCCAGTAGCCTGGCTCAGGGGAGCGGTGAAGCTTTCTTT. The chain has TRBV19 and TRBJ1-1; D might be TRBD1 (6 bases). Per germline, CDR1 LNHDA and CDR2 SQIVND (reference sequence). V shed 6 bases and J shed 7 bases, with 18 bases lying between them. The CDR3 has 14 residues.

This rearrangement joins TRBV19 to TRBJ2-3; the match to TRBD1 covers 8 bases. V trimming: 6 bases; J trimming: 3 bases; junction bases outside the gene matches: 8. CDR1 LNHDA and CDR2 SQIVND come from the germline V gene (reference sequence). This CDR3 is 15 amino acids long. The CDR3 DNA sequence: TGTGCCAGTAGGAACAGGGGGAAAGGGACAGATACGCAGTATTTT. It yields the protein CASRNRGKGTDTQYF.

This clone has a single count. The V and J genes are TRBV5-6 and TRBJ2-2, with D maybe TRBD2 (6 bases). Trimming pared 0 bases from V and 2 bases from J, leaving 8 bases between. CDR1 is SGHDT, CDR2 YYEEEE, per germline. The CDR3 is 15 amino acids. CDR3 DNA: TGTGCCAGCAGCTTGGTGGGACTTAACACCGGGGAGCTGTTTTTT. Protein sequence: CASSLVGLNTGELFF.

This rearrangement joins TRBV7-2 to TRBJ2-7, with TRBD2 matching 13 bases. J gave up 5 bases and V 5 bases, and 3 bases lay outside the gene matches. The length of the CDR3 is 14 residues. Germline CDR1 SGHTA, CDR2 FQGNSA. For the CDR3, the DNA is TGTGCCAGCAGCCCAGGGACTAGCGGGAACGAGCAGTACTTC. As protein: CASSPGTSGNEQYF.

The rearrangement links TRBV11-1 to TRBJ2-7, with TRBD2 identical over 10 bases. CDR3 size: 14 residues. Losses at the gene ends were 7 bases for V and 5 bases for J; bases not matched to a gene: 8. Looked up from germline, CDR1 is SGHAT and CDR2 is FQDESV (reference sequence). CDR3: CASTPSGRFHEQYF. CDR3 nucleotides: TGTGCCAGCACCCCTAGCGGGAGATTCCACGAGCAGTACTTC.

This clone occurred once. The sample carries other DNA sequences with the same CDR3. The DNA for the CDR3 is TGTGCCAGCAGCTTAGTTGTATACGAGCAGTACTTC. It is translated as CASSLVVYEQYF. This rearrangement joins TRBV7-2 to TRBJ2-7, with D unresolved. The CDR3 extends over 12 amino acids. The V and J ends lost 1 base and 4 bases respectively, with 5 bases between them. Germline V CDR1 and CDR2: SGHTA, FQGNSA.

This clone came up a few times. This chain uses TRBV28 with TRBJ2-3; possible D gene TRBD2, 6 bases. The CDR3 has 15 amino acids. Trimming stripped 11 bases from V and 9 bases from J, with 27 bases between. Germline V gives CDR1 MDHEN, CDR2 SYDVKM. CDR3 in amino acids: CAARSGFTYLGTQYF. CDR3 coding DNA: TGTGCCGCACGGAGCGGGTTCACATACCTCGGGACGCAGTATTTT.

The gene calls are TRBV10-3 and TRBJ2-1; weak D call: TRBD1 (6 bases). CDR3 length: 14 residues. In germline, CDR1 is ENHRY, CDR2 SYGVKD. V was cut by 6 bases and J by 0 bases, with 9 bases left in between. The CDR3 protein is CAIRADSSYNEQFF. DNA of the CDR3: TGTGCCATCAGAGCGGACAGCTCCTACAATGAGCAGTTCTTC.

This chain uses TRBV28 with TRBJ2-7; TRBD2 matches at 11 bases. This CDR3 comprises 13 residues. Germline CDR1 and CDR2: MDHEN and SYDVKM. V dropped 10 bases and J dropped 3; count of bases not matched to a gene: 5. This CDR3 reads CAILTSGSYEQYF. CDR3 DNA: TGTGCCATCCTTACTAGCGGGAGCTACGAGCAGTACTTC.

This chain connects TRBV7-2 to TRBJ2-2, with 7 bases lining up with TRBD2. This CDR3 is built from 13 residues. Germline V gene data show CDR1 as SGHTA and CDR2 as FQGNSA. V was pared by 5 bases and J by 7 bases, with 4 bases of the junction left unmatched. The CDR3, as DNA: TGTGCCAGCAGCGTAGGGAGGGGCGGGGAGCTGTTTTTT. Its translation is CASSVGRGGELFF. Supplemented by reference TRBV7-2 and TRBJ2-2, the full variable domain reads GAGVSQSPSNKVTEKGKDVELRCDPISGHTALYWYRQSLGQGLEFLIYFQGNSAPDKSGLPSDRFSAERTGGSVSTLTIQRTQQEDSAVYLCASSVGRGGELFFGEGSRLTVL.

In regard to this clone: Other DNA sequences in the sample encode the same CDR3. The V call is TRBV6-4, the J call TRBJ2-3, with TRBD1 as a possible D gene (5 bases). The CDR3 has 16 amino acids. V lost 0 bases and J 0 bases, leaving 10 bases between the germline ends. CDR1 and CDR2 from the germline V gene are MRHNA and SNTAGT. The CDR3 DNA reads TGTGCCAGCAGTGACTCCGGTCAGGGAAGCACAGATACGCAGTATTTT. Translated: CASSDSGQGSTDTQYF.

V gene TRBV28 combines with J gene TRBJ2-3, with D perhaps matching TRBD1 (6 bases). CDR1 and CDR2 from the germline V gene are MDHEN and SYDVKM. Trimming stripped 8 bases from V and 1 base from J, with 13 bases between. This CDR3 spans 14 amino acids. Here the CDR3 DNA reads TGTGCCAGCGGAACAGGGAGCGGCACAGATACGCAGTATTTT. Residues: CASGTGSGTDTQYF.

The J gene is TRBJ2-7, the V gene TRBV6-6; D gene ambiguous. V was cut by 2 bases and J by 2 bases, with 7 bases left in between. Germline V lookup: CDR1 MNHNY, CDR2 SVGAGI (reference sequence). The CDR3 is 13 residues long. In nucleotides, the CDR3 is TGTGCCAGCAGTTACGAACAGCCCTACGAGCAGTACTTC. This encodes CASSYEQPYEQYF.

The CDR3 loop reads CASSFGASGYNEQFF. The CDR3 DNA reads as TGTGCCAGCAGCTTCGGGGCTAGCGGTTACAATGAGCAGTTCTTC. This chain uses TRBV11-3 with TRBJ2-1; 7 bases agree with TRBD2. From germline, CDR1 is SGHNT and CDR2 YENEEA. J lost 4 bases, V lost 3 bases, and 6 bases had no gene match. This CDR3 has 15 residues.

The chain employs TRBV28 and TRBJ2-2; 14 nucleotides agree with TRBD2. Germline V lookup: CDR1 MDHEN, CDR2 SYDVKM. The CDR3 sequence is 18 residues long. J gave up 5 bases and V 4 bases, and 9 bases lay outside the gene matches. This CDR3 is CASSSEGLAGVGTGELFF. For the CDR3, the DNA is TGTGCCAGCAGTTCCGAGGGACTAGCGGGAGTAGGAACCGGGGAGCTGTTTTTT.

The CDR3 nucleotides are TGTGCCAGCAGTTCTCTCCTCGACAGGGCCCCGGGCAATCAGCCCCAGCATTTT. Protein product: CASSSLLDRAPGNQPQHF. The chain has TRBV28 and TRBJ1-5, with TRBD1 matching 7 bases. In germline, CDR1 is MDHEN, CDR2 SYDVKM. CDR3 length: 18 residues. V was clipped by 4 bases and J by 2 bases; unmatched bases: 14.

The chain combines TRBV27 with TRBJ1-5, with D possibly TRBD1 on 6 matching bases. Deletions cut 3 bases from V and 7 bases from J, with 13 bases between. Germline V gives CDR1 MNHEY, CDR2 SMNVEV (reference sequence). This CDR3 has 14 residues. CDR3 amino acids: CASSFRGSGQPQHF. CDR3 nucleotide sequence: TGTGCCAGCAGTTTTAGGGGGTCAGGACAGCCCCAGCATTTT.

The chain recombines TRBV6-6 with TRBJ1-5; 8 bases match TRBD1. There are 16 residues in the CDR3. Germline V gene data show CDR1 as MNHNY and CDR2 as SVGAGI (reference sequence). V lost 6 bases to trimming and J lost 0 bases; unmatched junction nucleotides: 7. Here the CDR3 reads CASSKTGGNSNQPQHF. The CDR3 region has the DNA TGTGCCAGCAGCAAAACAGGGGGGAATAGCAATCAGCCCCAGCATTTT.

This rearrangement joins TRBV4-3 to TRBJ2-5; 9 bases match TRBD1. The V segment lost 0 bases and the J segment 5 bases; nucleotides outside the gene matches: 4. This CDR3 has 15 amino acids. CDR1 is LGHNA, CDR2 YSLEER, per germline. The CDR3 here is CASSQELGTGETQYF. Written as DNA, the CDR3 is TGCGCCAGCAGCCAAGAATTAGGGACAGGGGAGACCCAGTACTTC.

V gene TRBV19 combines with J gene TRBJ2-7, with 9 bases that match TRBD2. V trimming: 5 bases; J trimming: 2 bases; junction bases outside the gene matches: 16. Germline-derived CDR1 and CDR2 are LNHDA and SQIVND (reference sequence). The length of the CDR3 is 18 residues. The CDR3 DNA reads TGTGCCAGTAGTGCAGTGGCGGGGGGGCCTCTAGAAGCCTACGAGCAGTACTTC. This encodes CASSAVAGGPLEAYEQYF.